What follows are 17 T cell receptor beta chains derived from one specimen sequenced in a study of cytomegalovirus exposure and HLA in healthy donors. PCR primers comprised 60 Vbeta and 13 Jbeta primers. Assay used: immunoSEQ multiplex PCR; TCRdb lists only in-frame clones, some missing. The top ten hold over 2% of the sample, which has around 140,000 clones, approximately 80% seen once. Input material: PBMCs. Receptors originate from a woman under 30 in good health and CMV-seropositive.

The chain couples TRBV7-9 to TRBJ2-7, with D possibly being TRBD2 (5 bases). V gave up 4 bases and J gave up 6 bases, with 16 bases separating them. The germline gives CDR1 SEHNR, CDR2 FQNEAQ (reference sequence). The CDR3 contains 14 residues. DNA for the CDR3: TGTGCCAGCAGCTCAGCAACGGGGTCCCTCGAGCAGTACTTC. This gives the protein CASSSATGSLEQYF.

The CDR3 sequence is CASKATENTGELFF. DNA of the CDR3: TGTGCCAGCAAGGCGACAGAGAACACCGGGGAGCTGTTTTTT. The chain combines TRBV6-5 with TRBJ2-2, with D possibly TRBD1 on 5 matching bases. CDR1 is MNHEY, CDR2 SVGAGI, per germline. CDR3 length: 14 residues. The ends were cut back, 7 bases at V and 1 base at J, with 10 bases in the middle.

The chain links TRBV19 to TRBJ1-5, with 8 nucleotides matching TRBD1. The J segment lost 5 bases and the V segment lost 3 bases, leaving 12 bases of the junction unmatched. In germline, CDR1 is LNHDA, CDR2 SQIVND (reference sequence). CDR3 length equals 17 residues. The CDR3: CASSMPGGASRDQPQHF. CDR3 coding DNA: TGTGCCAGTAGTATGCCAGGGGGCGCTTCCCGCGATCAGCCCCAGCATTTT.

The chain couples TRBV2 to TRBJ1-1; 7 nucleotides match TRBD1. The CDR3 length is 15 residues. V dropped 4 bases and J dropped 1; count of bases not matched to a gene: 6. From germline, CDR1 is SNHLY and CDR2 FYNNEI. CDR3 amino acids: CASSVKGARNTEAFF. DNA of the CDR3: TGTGCCAGCAGTGTAAAGGGGGCCCGGAACACTGAAGCTTTCTTT.

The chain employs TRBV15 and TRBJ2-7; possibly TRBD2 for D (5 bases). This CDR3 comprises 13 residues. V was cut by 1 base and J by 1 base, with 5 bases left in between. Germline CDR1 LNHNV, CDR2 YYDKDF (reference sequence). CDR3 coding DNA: TGTGCCACCAGCAGAGGACTATCCTACGAGCAGTACTTC. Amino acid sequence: CATSRGLSYEQYF. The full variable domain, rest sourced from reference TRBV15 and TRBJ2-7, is DAMVIQNPRYQVTQFGKPVTLSCSQTLNHNVMYWYQQKSSQAPKLLFHYYDKDFNNEADTPDNFQSRRPNTSFCFLDIRSPGLGDTAMYLCATSRGLSYEQYFGPGTRLTVT.

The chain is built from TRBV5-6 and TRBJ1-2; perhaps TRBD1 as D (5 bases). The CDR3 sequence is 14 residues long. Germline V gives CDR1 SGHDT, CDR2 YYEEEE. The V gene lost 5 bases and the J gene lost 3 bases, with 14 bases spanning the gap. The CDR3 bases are TGTGCCAGCAGGTACGGGGGGACGGACTATGGCTACACCTTC. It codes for CASRYGGTDYGYTF.

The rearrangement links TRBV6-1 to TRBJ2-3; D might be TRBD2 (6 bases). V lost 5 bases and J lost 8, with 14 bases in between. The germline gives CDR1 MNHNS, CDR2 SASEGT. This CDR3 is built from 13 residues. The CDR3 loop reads CASSTSEGTTQYF. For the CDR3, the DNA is TGTGCCAGCAGTACATCGGAGGGGACTACGCAGTATTTT.

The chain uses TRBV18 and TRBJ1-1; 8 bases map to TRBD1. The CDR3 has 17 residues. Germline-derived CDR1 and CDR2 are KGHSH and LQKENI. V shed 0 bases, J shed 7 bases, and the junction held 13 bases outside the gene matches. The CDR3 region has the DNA TGTGCCAGCTCACCACCGGTGGGAACAGGGGGAGGTCGTGAAGCTTTCTTT. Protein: CASSPPVGTGGGREAFF.

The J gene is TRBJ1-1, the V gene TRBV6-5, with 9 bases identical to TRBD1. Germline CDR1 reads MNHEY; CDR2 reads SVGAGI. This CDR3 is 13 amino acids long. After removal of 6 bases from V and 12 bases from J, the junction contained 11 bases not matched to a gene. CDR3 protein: CASRVVRDRETFF. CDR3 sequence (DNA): TGTGCCAGCAGGGTGGTTAGGGACAGGGAGACTTTCTTT.

CDR3 loop: CASSRSRDYEQYF. CDR3 DNA: TGTGCCAGCAGCCGGTCCCGGGACTACGAGCAGTACTTC. J is TRBJ2-7 and V is TRBV7-6; D might be TRBD2 (5 bases). The CDR3 sequence is 13 residues long. With 5 bases removed from V and 3 bases from J, the gap between germline ends came to 11 bases. Germline values: CDR1 SGHVS, CDR2 FNYEAQ.

Written as DNA, the CDR3 is TGTGCCAGCAGTTACTCGATATTCGGGACTGAAGCTTTCTTT. This translates into CASSYSIFGTEAFF. The chain is built from TRBV6-6 and TRBJ1-1; no clear D. Germline V lookup: CDR1 MNHNY, CDR2 SVGAGI (reference sequence). V dropped 0 bases and J dropped 5 bases, with 10 bases sitting between them. CDR3 length equals 14 residues.

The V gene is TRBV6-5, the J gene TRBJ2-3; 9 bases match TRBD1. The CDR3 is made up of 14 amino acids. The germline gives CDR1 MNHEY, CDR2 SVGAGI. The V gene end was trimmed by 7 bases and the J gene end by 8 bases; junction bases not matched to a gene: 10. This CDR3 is CASTTGTGRRTQYF. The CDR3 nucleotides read TGTGCCAGCACCACGGGGACAGGGAGGCGTACGCAGTATTTT.

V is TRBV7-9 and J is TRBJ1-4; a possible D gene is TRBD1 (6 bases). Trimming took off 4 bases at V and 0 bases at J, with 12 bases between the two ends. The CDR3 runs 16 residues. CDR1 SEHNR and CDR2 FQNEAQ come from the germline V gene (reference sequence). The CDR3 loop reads CASSSDRPPTNEKLFF. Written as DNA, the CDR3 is TGTGCCAGCAGCTCGGACAGACCCCCAACTAATGAAAAACTGTTTTTT.

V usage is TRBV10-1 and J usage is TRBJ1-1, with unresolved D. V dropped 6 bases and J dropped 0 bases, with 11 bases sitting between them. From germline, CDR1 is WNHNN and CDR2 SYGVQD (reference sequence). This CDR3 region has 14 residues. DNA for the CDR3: TGCGCCAGCAGCACGGACGGGGTGAACACTGAAGCTTTCTTT. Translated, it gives CASSTDGVNTEAFF.

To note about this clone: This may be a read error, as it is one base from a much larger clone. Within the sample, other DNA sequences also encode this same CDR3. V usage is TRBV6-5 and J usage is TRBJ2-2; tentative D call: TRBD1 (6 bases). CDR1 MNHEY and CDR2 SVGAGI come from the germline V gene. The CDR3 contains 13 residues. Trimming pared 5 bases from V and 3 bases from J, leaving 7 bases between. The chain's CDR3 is CASSEGDTGELFF. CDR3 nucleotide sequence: TGTGCCAGCAGTGAGGGGGACACCGGGGAGCTGTTTTTT.

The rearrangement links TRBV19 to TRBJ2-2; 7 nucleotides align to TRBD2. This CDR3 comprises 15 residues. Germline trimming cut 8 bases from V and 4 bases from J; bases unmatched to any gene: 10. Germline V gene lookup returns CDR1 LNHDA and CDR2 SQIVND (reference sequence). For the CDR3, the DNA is TGTGCCAGTCGGACGGGGGGAAGCGGCACCGGGGAGCTGTTTTTT. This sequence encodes CASRTGGSGTGELFF.

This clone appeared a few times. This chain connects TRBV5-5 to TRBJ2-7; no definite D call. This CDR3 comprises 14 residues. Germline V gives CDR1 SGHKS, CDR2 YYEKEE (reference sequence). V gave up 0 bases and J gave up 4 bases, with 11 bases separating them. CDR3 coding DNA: TGTGCCAGCAGCTTGGGCCAGACAATTTACGAGCAGTACTTC. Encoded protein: CASSLGQTIYEQYF.